This record concerns one T cell receptor (beta chain) sequence. Assay: immunoSEQ multiplex PCR; the TCRdb copy retains only in-frame clones and omits some. The sample has nearly 200,000 clones, 70% to 90% seen once. These data belong to a study of blood T cell repertoires in COVID-19. Study-wide context: COVID-19 samples collected from the United States, Italy and Spain covered acute and convalescent phases.

Patients in Seattle were enrolled during active infection, then followed longitudinally. The CDR3 runs 16 residues. The germline V gene has CDR1 SGDLS and CDR2 YYNGEE. With 4 bases removed from V and 0 bases from J, the gap between germline ends came to 15 bases. The J gene is TRBJ2-3, the V gene TRBV9; D not resolved. The sample consisted of peripheral blood. This clonotype was sampled from a man aged 55 to 70 with COVID-19, enrolled during active disease. Written as DNA, the CDR3 is TGTGCCAGCAGCCCCATGGGCAGAACTAGCACAGATACGCAGTATTTT. Its translation: CASSPMGRTSTDTQYF.